This record looks at one T cell receptor (beta chain) sequence and its context. The sample has other DNA sequences that encode this CDR3 too. A Seattle source enrolled patients during active infection and followed them longitudinally. Germline trimming cut 7 bases from V and 4 bases from J; bases unmatched to any gene: 3. The CDR3 has 13 residues. Per the germline V gene, CDR1 is LNHDA and CDR2 is SQIVND (reference sequence). The source of the sample is a study of blood T cell repertoires in COVID-19. Study details: The analysed material was cDNA or gDNA that came from T cells, B-cell-depleted T cells, or PBMCs.

TCRdb keeps only in-frame clones here, not all; method: immunoSEQ multiplex PCR. The repertoire holds 250,000 to 350,000 clones, with around 84% as singletons. The sequence came from a human donor with COVID-19, enrolled during active disease. The donor label of this sample is uncertain. Sequences were obtained from peripheral blood. The chain combines TRBV19 with TRBJ1-1; 10 nucleotides match TRBD1. Here the CDR3 reads CASTRTGGTEAFF. The CDR3 DNA sequence: TGTGCCAGTACCCGGACAGGGGGCACTGAAGCTTTCTTT.